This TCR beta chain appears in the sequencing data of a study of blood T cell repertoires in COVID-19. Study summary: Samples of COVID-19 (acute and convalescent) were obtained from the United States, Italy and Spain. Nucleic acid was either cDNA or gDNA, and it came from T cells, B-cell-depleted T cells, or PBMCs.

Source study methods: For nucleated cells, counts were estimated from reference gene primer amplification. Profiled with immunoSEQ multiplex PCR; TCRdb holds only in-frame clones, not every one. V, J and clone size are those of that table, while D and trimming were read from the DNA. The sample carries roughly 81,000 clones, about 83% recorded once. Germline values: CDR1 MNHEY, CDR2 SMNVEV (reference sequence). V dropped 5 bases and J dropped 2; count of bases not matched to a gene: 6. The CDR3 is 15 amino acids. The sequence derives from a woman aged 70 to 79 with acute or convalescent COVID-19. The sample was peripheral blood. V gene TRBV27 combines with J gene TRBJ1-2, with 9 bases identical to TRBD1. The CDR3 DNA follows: TGTGCCAGCAGTGCCCCCGGGACAGGGAACTATGGCTACACCTTC. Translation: CASSAPGTGNYGYTF.